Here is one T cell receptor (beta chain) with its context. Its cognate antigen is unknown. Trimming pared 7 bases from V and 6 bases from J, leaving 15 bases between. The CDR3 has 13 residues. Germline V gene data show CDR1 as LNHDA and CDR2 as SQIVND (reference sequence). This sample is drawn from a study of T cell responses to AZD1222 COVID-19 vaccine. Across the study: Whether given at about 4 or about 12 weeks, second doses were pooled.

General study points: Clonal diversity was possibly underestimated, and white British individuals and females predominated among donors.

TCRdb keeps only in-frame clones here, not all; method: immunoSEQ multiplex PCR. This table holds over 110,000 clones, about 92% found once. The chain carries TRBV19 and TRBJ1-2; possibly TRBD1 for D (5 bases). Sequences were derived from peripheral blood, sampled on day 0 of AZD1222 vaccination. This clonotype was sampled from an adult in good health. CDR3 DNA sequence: TGTGCCAGTAATGGGTGGGGGTTCGATGGCTACACCTTC. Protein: CASNGWGFDGYTF.